The clone carrying this T cell receptor (beta chain) is a singleton in its sample. Its antigen is currently unknown. Primers: 60 Vbeta forward and 13 Jbeta reverse. Profiling relied on immunoSEQ multiplex PCR, and the TCRdb table lists in-frame clones only, not all of them. This repertoire shows over 100,000 clones, more than 65% found once; its top ten account for more than 0.7%. The ends were cut back, 11 bases at V and 5 bases at J, with 33 bases in the middle. This CDR3 is built from 19 residues. Germline-derived CDR1 and CDR2 are SEHNR and FQNEAQ (reference sequence). This entry comes from a study of cytomegalovirus exposure and HLA in healthy donors. Study as a whole: Across 350 to 500 genotyped donors, 65% to 90% landed in the Caucasian-associated ancestry cluster. Regarding the study as a whole: Specificity of a few CMV-associated chains for CMV antigens was verified in vitro. DRB1 showed the most TCR associations and HLA-C the fewest in a later analysis, as rates varied by HLA locus. For cytomegalovirus status, the classifier reportedly gave diagnoses with high specificity and sensitivity.

This TCR came from a woman aged 25 to 45 in good health and CMV-seronegative. Sequencing was done on a sample of PBMCs. The chain is built from TRBV7-9 and TRBJ2-2, with TRBD2 as a possible D gene (6 bases). For the CDR3, the DNA is TGTGCCGGTCTTGGATCAATTAAAGTGCCGGGGGTAAAAACCGGGGAGCTGTTTTTT. Translated: CAGLGSIKVPGVKTGELFF. Together with reference TRBV7-9 and TRBJ2-2, the CDR3 gives the full variable domain: DTGVSQNPRHKITKRGQNVTFRCDPISEHNRLYWYRQTLGQGPEFLTYFQNEAQLEKSRLLSDRFSAERPKGSFSTLEIQRTEQGDSAMYLCAGLGSIKVPGVKTGELFFGEGSRLTVL.